The TCR beta chain under discussion was sequenced for a study of blood T cells in healthy people across ages. The use of a sample-barcoded 5' primer and a J-beta primer mix characterized a second PCR of roughly 7 to 12 cycles. Tagging of each cDNA molecule was performed by a template-switch adaptor with 12 random nucleotides. MiXCR, run by TCRdb on the 5' RACE reads, gives a single entry per CDR3 protein. The sample contains some 1.6 million distinct CDR3 sequences, 30% to 40% of which appear only once. V was clipped by 4 bases and J by 0 bases; unmatched bases: 6. CDR3 length: 15 amino acids. Germline assignment: CDR1 SNHLY and CDR2 FYNNEI. Findings and limits, study-wide: It was found that TCR beta diversity correlated strongly with the percentage of naive T cells.

This clonotype has just a few counts. Its antigen is still unknown. Sequencing was done on a sample of blood. The chain recombines TRBV2 with TRBJ2-7; 7 bases match TRBD2. The TCR comes from a woman in her 30s in good health. This chain's CDR3 is CASSGQRGSSYEQYF. The CDR3 DNA reads as TGTGCCAGCAGTGGCCAGCGGGGTAGCTCCTACGAGCAGTACTTC.